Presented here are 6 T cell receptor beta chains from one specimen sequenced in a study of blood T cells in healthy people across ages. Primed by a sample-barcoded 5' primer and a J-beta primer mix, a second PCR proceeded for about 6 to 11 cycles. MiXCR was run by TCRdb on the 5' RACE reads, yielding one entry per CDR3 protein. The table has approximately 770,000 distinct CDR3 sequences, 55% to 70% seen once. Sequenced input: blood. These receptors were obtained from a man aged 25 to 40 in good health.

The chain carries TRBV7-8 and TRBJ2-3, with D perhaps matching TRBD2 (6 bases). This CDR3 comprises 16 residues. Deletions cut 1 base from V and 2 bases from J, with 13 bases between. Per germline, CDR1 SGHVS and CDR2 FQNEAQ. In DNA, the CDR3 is TGTGCCAGCAGCTTAGAGGGTAGCGGAATCACAGATACGCAGTATTTT. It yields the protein CASSLEGSGITDTQYF.

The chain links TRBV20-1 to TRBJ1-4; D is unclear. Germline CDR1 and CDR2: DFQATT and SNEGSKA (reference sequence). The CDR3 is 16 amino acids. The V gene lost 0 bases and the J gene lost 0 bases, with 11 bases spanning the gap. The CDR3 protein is CSARDVGLATNEKLFF. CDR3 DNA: TGCAGTGCTAGAGATGTCGGTCTTGCAACTAATGAAAAACTGTTTTTT.

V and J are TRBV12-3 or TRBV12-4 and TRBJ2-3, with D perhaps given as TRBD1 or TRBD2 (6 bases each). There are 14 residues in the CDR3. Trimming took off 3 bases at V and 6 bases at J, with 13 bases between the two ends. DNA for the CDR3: TGTGCCAGCAGTTTTCTAACAGGGAGGGATACGCAGTATTTT. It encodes CASSFLTGRDTQYF.

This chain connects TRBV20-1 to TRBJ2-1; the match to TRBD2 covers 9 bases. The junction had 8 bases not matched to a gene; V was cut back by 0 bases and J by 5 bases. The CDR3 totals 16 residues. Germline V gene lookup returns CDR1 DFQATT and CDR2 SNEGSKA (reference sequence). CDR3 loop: CSARDPAGGRDNEQFF. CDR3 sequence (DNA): TGCAGTGCTAGAGATCCCGCTGGCGGGAGGGACAATGAGCAGTTCTTC.

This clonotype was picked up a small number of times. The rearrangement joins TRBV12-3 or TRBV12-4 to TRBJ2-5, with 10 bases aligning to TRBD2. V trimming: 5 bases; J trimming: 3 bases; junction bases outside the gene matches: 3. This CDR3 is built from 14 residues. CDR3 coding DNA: TGTGCCAGCAGTCCGGGACTAGCGAAAGAGACCCAGTACTTC. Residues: CASSPGLAKETQYF.

Written as DNA, the CDR3 is TGCAGCGTTGGCTTGGGTCGGGACGAGCAGTACTTC. Translating gives CSVGLGRDEQYF. V is TRBV29-1 and J is TRBJ2-7; no reliable D call. From germline, CDR1 is SQVTM and CDR2 ANQGSEA. Trimming stripped 4 bases from V and 5 bases from J, with 12 bases between. This CDR3 is built from 12 residues.